A selection of T cell receptor beta chains follows, all from one sample in a study of cytomegalovirus exposure and HLA in healthy donors. The protocol was immunoSEQ multiplex PCR, while the TCRdb copy is restricted to in-frame clones and leaves out a portion. Of about 100,000 clones detected, roughly three quarters appear once; the ten largest clones hold about 2%. The specimen sequenced was PBMCs. These receptors originate from a man aged 18 to 30 in good health and CMV-seronegative. The CDR3 runs from the conserved cysteine through the conserved F or W. The D gene is left open where the match is weak. Rows may omit the clone size; those that give it use once, few, many or a size class.

d_call: TRBD1
clone_size: .
v_call: TRBV7-9
j_call: TRBJ1-6
cdr3_nt: TGTGCCAGCAGCTTAGGAGGGGGCGCGGATAATTCACCCCTCCACTTT
cdr3_aa: CASSLGGGADNSPLHF

d_call: .
clone_size: .
v_call: TRBV7-6
j_call: TRBJ2-2
cdr3_nt: TGTGCCAGCAGCTTAGCGAGCGCGGGGAGAGAGGAGCTGTTTTTT
cdr3_aa: CASSLASAGREELFF

d_call: .
clone_size: .
v_call: TRBV19
j_call: TRBJ1-2
cdr3_nt: TGTGCCAGTAGTATCTTGGGAACAGGCGCCTATGGCTACACCTTC
cdr3_aa: CASSILGTGAYGYTF

d_call: TRBD2
clone_size: .
v_call: TRBV4-3
j_call: TRBJ2-3
cdr3_nt: TGCGCCAGCAGCCGACGACTAGCGGACACAGATACGCAGTATTTT
cdr3_aa: CASSRRLADTDTQYF

d_call: TRBD1
clone_size: .
v_call: TRBV27
j_call: TRBJ2-2
cdr3_nt: TGTGCCAGCAGCCGAACCGGGACAGCGAACACCGGGGAGCTGTTTTTT
cdr3_aa: CASSRTGTANTGELFF

d_call: .
clone_size: .
v_call: TRBV7-3
j_call: TRBJ2-3
cdr3_nt: TGTGCCAGCAGCTGGGGAGAACCCACAGATACGCAGTATTTT
cdr3_aa: CASSWGEPTDTQYF

d_call: TRBD2
clone_size: .
v_call: TRBV5-4
j_call: TRBJ2-3
cdr3_nt: TGTGCCAGCAGTAGCGGGGGCTATCCAGATACGCAGTATTTT
cdr3_aa: CASSSGGYPDTQYF

d_call: .
clone_size: .
v_call: TRBV9
j_call: TRBJ2-5
cdr3_nt: TGTGCCAGCAGCAGAGAGGGAGACCAAGAGACCCAGTACTTC
cdr3_aa: CASSREGDQETQYF

d_call: .
clone_size: few
v_call: TRBV2
j_call: TRBJ2-6
cdr3_nt: TGTGCCCTGGTAGGGGCCGTATCTGGGGCCAACGTCCTGACTTTC
cdr3_aa: CALVGAVSGANVLTF

d_call: .
clone_size: once
v_call: TRBV19
j_call: TRBJ1-5
cdr3_nt: TGTGCCAGTAGTATAGCCCAGGTTAGCAATCAGCCCCAGCATTTT
cdr3_aa: CASSIAQVSNQPQHF

d_call: .
clone_size: .
v_call: TRBV15
j_call: TRBJ1-2
cdr3_nt: TGTGCCACCAGCAGAGACGATACTGGGGCGCGGGGCTACCCCTTC
cdr3_aa: CATSRDDTGARGYPF

d_call: TRBD2
clone_size: .
v_call: TRBV7-9
j_call: TRBJ2-7
cdr3_nt: TGTGCCAGCAGCGCTGCTAGCGGGGGGATCTACGAGCAGTACTTC
cdr3_aa: CASSAASGGIYEQYF

d_call: TRBD1
clone_size: .
v_call: TRBV19
j_call: TRBJ1-1
cdr3_nt: TGTGCCATCCGGACAGGCGGCACTGAAGCTTTCTTT
cdr3_aa: CAIRTGGTEAFF

d_call: TRBD1
clone_size: .
v_call: TRBV28
j_call: TRBJ1-4
cdr3_nt: TGTGCCAGCGGTACCCGACAGGGGGGAGAAGGCGAAAAACTGTTTTTT
cdr3_aa: CASGTRQGGEGEKLFF

d_call: .
clone_size: .
v_call: TRBV5-6
j_call: TRBJ2-7
cdr3_nt: TGTGCCAGCAGCTTCAGACCCCCGGGGACATACGAGCAGTACTTC
cdr3_aa: CASSFRPPGTYEQYF

d_call: .
clone_size: .
v_call: TRBV20-1
j_call: TRBJ1-1
cdr3_nt: TGCAGTGCTAGAGAGAGCGTGGTAGCTTTCTTT
cdr3_aa: CSARESVVAFF

d_call: TRBD2
clone_size: .
v_call: TRBV2
j_call: TRBJ2-1
cdr3_nt: TGTGCCAGCAGTGACGGGGGACTAGCGGGGATACCGAGCTCCTACAATGAGCAGTTCTTC
cdr3_aa: CASSDGGLAGIPSSYNEQFF

d_call: .
clone_size: few
v_call: TRBV5-6
j_call: TRBJ1-1
cdr3_nt: TGTGCCAGCAGCTTGCTACTAGGTGACATGAACACTGAAGCTTTCTTT
cdr3_aa: CASSLLLGDMNTEAFF

d_call: .
clone_size: .
v_call: TRBV28
j_call: TRBJ2-4
cdr3_nt: TGTGCCAGCAGTTTAGTTTCCGGGGGCAAAAACATTCAGTACTTC
cdr3_aa: CASSLVSGGKNIQYF

d_call: TRBD1
clone_size: few
v_call: TRBV4-1
j_call: TRBJ2-3
cdr3_nt: TGCGCCAGCAGCCTACCGGACAGGGTCACAGATACGCAGTATTTT
cdr3_aa: CASSLPDRVTDTQYF

d_call: TRBD1
clone_size: .
v_call: TRBV6-5
j_call: TRBJ1-2
cdr3_nt: TGTGCCAGCAGACGACAGGGTGACTATGGCTACACCTTC
cdr3_aa: CASRRQGDYGYTF

d_call: TRBD2
clone_size: .
v_call: TRBV11-2
j_call: TRBJ2-3
cdr3_nt: TGTGCCAGCAGCGGGGTGCGGGGGGGGTTAGATACGCAGTATTTT
cdr3_aa: CASSGVRGGLDTQYF

d_call: TRBD1
clone_size: .
v_call: TRBV6-6
j_call: TRBJ2-1
cdr3_nt: TGTGCCAGCAGTTATCCAGGGGGAAATGAGCAGTTCTTC
cdr3_aa: CASSYPGGNEQFF

d_call: .
clone_size: .
v_call: TRBV7-9
j_call: TRBJ2-6
cdr3_nt: TGTGCCAGCAGCGCGTCCTTACAGTCTGGGGCCAACGTCCTGACTTTC
cdr3_aa: CASSASLQSGANVLTF

d_call: TRBD1
clone_size: .
v_call: TRBV7-9
j_call: TRBJ1-2
cdr3_nt: TGTGCCAGCAGCCCAACGGGACAGGGGAACTATGGCTACACCTTC
cdr3_aa: CASSPTGQGNYGYTF

d_call: .
clone_size: .
v_call: TRBV27
j_call: TRBJ2-7
cdr3_nt: TGTGCCAGCAGTTCCCCGGGCTACGAGCAGTACTTC
cdr3_aa: CASSSPGYEQYF

d_call: TRBD1
clone_size: .
v_call: TRBV7-9
j_call: TRBJ1-1
cdr3_nt: TGTGCCAGCAGCCGAACTGACAGGGGGCTGTACACTGAAGCTTTCTTT
cdr3_aa: CASSRTDRGLYTEAFF

d_call: .
clone_size: .
v_call: TRBV15
j_call: TRBJ2-5
cdr3_nt: TGTGCCACCAGCAGAGTATATGGACAACGGGGGGAGACCCAGTACTTC
cdr3_aa: CATSRVYGQRGETQYF